The 2 T cell receptor beta chains listed next were all sequenced from one sample in a study of blood T cell repertoires in COVID-19. Profiled with immunoSEQ multiplex PCR; TCRdb holds only in-frame clones, not every one. The top ten clones hold roughly 6% of a sample with 200,000 to 250,000 clones, over 70% of them seen once. The sequenced sample consisted of peripheral blood. The receptors come from a woman aged 70 to 79 with acute or convalescent COVID-19.

The chain couples TRBV11-3 to TRBJ2-3; tentatively, D is TRBD1 (5 bases). CDR3 length: 15 amino acids. The germline V and J ends were trimmed by 1 base and 1 base, with 9 bases remaining between them. Per germline, CDR1 SGHNT and CDR2 YENEEA. The CDR3 DNA is TGTGCCAGCAGCTTAGGACAGACCGGCACAGATACGCAGTATTTT. Its translation: CASSLGQTGTDTQYF.

This sequence joins TRBV5-6 and TRBJ1-5; a possible D gene is TRBD1 (6 bases). Germline CDR1 SGHDT, CDR2 YYEEEE. Trimming pared 4 bases from V and 6 bases from J, leaving 11 bases between. This CDR3 has 13 residues. The CDR3 reads CASSREGGQPQHF. The DNA for the CDR3 is TGTGCCAGCAGCCGAGAAGGGGGTCAGCCCCAGCATTTT. Supplemented by reference TRBV5-6 and TRBJ1-5, the full variable domain reads DAGVTQSPTHLIKTRGQQVTLRCSPKSGHDTVSWYQQALGQGPQFIFQYYEEEERQRGNFPDRFSGHQFPNYSSELNVNALLLGDSALYLCASSREGGQPQHFGDGTRLSIL.